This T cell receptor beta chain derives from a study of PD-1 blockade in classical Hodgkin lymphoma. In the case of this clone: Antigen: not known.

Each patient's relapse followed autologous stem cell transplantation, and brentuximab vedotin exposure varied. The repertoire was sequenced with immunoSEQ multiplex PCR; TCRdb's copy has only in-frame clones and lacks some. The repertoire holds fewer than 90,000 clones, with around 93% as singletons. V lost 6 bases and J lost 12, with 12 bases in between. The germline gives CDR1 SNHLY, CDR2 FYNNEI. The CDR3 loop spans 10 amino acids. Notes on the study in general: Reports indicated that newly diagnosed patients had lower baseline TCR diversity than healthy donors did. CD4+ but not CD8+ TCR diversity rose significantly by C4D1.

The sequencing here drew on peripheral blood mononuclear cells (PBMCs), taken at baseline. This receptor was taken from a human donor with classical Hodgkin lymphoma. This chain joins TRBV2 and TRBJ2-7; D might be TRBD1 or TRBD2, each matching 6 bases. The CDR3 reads CASRGGLAYF. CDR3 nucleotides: TGTGCCAGCAGAGGGGGGCTGGCGTACTTC.